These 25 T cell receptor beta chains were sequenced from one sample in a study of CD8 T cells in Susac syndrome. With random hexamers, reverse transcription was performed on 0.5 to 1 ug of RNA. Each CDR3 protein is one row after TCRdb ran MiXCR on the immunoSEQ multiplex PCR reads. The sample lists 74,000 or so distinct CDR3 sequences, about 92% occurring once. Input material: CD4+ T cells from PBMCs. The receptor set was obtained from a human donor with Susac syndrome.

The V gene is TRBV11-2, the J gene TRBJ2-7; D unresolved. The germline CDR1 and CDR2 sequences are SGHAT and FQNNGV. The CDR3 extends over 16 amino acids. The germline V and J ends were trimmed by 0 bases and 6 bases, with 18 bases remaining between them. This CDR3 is CASSLDPQRRNAEQYF. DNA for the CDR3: TGTGCCAGCAGCTTAGACCCTCAGCGACGGAACGCCGAGCAGTACTTC. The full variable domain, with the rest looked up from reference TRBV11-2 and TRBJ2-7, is EAGVAQSPRYKIIEKRQSVAFWCNPISGHATLYWYQQILGQGPKLLIQFQNNGVVDDSQLPKDRFSAERLKGVDSTLKIQPAKLEDSAVYLCASSLDPQRRNAEQYFGPGTRLTVT.

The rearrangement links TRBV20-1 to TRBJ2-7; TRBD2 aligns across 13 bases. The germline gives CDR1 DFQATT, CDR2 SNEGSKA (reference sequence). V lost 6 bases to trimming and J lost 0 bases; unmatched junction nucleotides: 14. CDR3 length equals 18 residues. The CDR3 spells CSARPWTSGGLSSYEQYF. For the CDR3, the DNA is TGCAGTGCCCGACCCTGGACTAGCGGGGGCCTGAGCTCCTACGAGCAGTACTTC.

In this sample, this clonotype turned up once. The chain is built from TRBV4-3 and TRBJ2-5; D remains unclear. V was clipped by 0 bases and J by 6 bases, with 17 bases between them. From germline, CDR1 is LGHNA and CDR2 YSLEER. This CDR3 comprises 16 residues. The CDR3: CASSQDFTGSAQTQYF. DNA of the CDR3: TGCGCCAGCAGCCAAGATTTCACCGGGTCCGCCCAGACCCAGTACTTC.

Here the CDR3 reads CASSIPSGAGELFF. Written as DNA, the CDR3 is TGCGCCAGCAGCATCCCTTCGGGGGCCGGGGAGCTGTTTTTT. V usage is TRBV5-1 and J usage is TRBJ2-2, with D tentatively TRBD2 (6 bases). The V and J ends lost 4 bases and 6 bases respectively, with 13 bases between them. Germline values: CDR1 SGHRS, CDR2 YFSETQ. The CDR3 is 14 residues long.

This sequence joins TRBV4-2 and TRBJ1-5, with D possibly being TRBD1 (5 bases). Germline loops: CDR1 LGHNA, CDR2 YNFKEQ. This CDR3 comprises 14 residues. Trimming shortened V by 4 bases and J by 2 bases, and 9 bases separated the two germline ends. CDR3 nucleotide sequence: TGTGCCAGCAGCCTCCAACAGGGCAATCAGCCCCAGCATTTT. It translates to CASSLQQGNQPQHF.

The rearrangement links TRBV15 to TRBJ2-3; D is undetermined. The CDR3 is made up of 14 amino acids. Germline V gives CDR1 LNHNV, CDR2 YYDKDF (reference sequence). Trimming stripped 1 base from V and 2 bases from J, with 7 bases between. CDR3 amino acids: CATSRGLYTDTQYF. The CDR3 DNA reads TGTGCCACCAGCAGAGGCCTATACACAGATACGCAGTATTTT.

This CDR3 is CASRLQGQSYNEQFF. In DNA form, the CDR3 reads TGTGCCAGCAGGCTTCAGGGACAGTCCTACAATGAGCAGTTCTTC. The gene calls are TRBV2 and TRBJ2-1; TRBD1 aligns across 7 bases. This CDR3 has 15 residues. From germline, CDR1 is SNHLY and CDR2 FYNNEI. V shed 6 bases and J 1 base; nucleotides not matched to a gene: 6. Supplemented by reference TRBV2 and TRBJ2-1, the full variable domain reads EPEVTQTPSHQVTQMGQEVILRCVPISNHLYFYWYRQILGQKVEFLVSFYNNEISEKSEIFDDQFSVERPDGSNFTLKIRSTKLEDSAMYFCASRLQGQSYNEQFFGPGTRLTVL.

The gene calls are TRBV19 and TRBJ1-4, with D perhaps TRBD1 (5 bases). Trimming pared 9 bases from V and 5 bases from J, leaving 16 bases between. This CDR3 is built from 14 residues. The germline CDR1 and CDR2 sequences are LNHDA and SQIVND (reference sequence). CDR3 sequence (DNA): TGTGCCAGCGCTGACCGGGGGTGGAATGAAAAACTGTTTTTT. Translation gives CASADRGWNEKLFF.

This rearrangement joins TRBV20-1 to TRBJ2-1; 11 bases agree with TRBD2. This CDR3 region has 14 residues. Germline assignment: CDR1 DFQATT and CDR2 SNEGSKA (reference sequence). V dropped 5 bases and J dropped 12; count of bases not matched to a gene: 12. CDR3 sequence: CSAPDTSGGRGQFF. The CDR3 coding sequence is TGCAGTGCTCCCGACACTAGCGGGGGTCGAGGGCAGTTCTTC.

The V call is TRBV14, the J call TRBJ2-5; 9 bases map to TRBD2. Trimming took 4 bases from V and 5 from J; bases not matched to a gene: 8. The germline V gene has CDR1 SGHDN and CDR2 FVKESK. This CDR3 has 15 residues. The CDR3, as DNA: TGTGCCAGCAGCCCCGGGACTAGCTCCGTGGAGACCCAGTACTTC. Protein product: CASSPGTSSVETQYF.

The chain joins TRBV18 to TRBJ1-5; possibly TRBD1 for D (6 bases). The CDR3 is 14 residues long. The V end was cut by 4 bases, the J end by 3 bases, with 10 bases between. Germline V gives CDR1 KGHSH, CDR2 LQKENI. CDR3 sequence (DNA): TGTGCCAGCTCACGTAACAGGGACAATCAGCCCCAGCATTTT. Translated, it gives CASSRNRDNQPQHF.

Here the CDR3 reads CSVQPDSYEQYF. The CDR3 nucleotides are TGCAGCGTTCAACCGGACAGCTACGAGCAGTACTTC. The chain uses TRBV29-1 and TRBJ2-7, with D possibly TRBD1 on 6 matching bases. The CDR3 spans 12 residues. Trimming shortened V by 5 bases and J by 3 bases, and 11 bases separated the two germline ends. Looked up from germline, CDR1 is SQVTM and CDR2 is ANQGSEA.

The CDR3 region has the DNA TGTGCCATCAGTGAAGGGAGCTATGGCTACACCTTC. As protein: CAISEGSYGYTF. The rearrangement joins TRBV10-3 to TRBJ1-2, with D unresolved. The CDR3 is made up of 12 amino acids. In germline, CDR1 is ENHRY, CDR2 SYGVKD. Trimming cost V 3 bases and J 4 bases, with 6 bases left between them.

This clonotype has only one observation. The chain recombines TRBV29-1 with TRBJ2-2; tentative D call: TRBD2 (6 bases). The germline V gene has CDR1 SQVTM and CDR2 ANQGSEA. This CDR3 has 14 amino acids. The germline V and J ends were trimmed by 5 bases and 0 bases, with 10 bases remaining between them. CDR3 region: CSVTGLTNTGELFF. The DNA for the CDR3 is TGCAGCGTTACGGGACTTACGAACACCGGGGAGCTGTTTTTT.

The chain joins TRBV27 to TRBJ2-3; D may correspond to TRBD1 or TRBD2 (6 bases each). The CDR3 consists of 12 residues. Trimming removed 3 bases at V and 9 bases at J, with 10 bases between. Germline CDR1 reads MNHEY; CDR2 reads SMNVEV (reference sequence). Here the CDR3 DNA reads TGTGCCAGCAGTTTTGAGGGGGGCACGCAGTATTTT. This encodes CASSFEGGTQYF.

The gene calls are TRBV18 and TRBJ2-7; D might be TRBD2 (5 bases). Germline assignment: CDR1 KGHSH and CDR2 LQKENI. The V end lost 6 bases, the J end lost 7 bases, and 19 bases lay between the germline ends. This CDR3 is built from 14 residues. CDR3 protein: CASSLRTLAGEQYF. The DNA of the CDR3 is TGTGCCAGCTCCCTCAGGACTCTAGCCGGGGAGCAGTACTTC.

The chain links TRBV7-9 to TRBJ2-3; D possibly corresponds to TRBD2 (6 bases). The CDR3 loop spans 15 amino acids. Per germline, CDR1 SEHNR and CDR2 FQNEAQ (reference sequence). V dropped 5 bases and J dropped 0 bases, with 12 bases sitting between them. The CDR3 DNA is TGTGCCAGCAGCCGGAGGGCGTCTAGCACAGATACGCAGTATTTT. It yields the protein CASSRRASSTDTQYF.

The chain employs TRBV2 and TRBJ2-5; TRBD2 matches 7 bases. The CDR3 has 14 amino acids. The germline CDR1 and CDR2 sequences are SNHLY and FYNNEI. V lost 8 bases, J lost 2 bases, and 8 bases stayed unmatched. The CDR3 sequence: CASLSAGVQETQYF. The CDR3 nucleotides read TGTGCCAGCCTCTCGGCGGGGGTACAAGAGACCCAGTACTTC.

Here the CDR3 DNA reads TGTGCCAGCAGTGAATACCTCGAGCTGTTTTTT. Its translation is CASSEYLELFF. The rearrangement links TRBV25-1 to TRBJ2-2, with unresolved D. This CDR3 has 11 residues. Trimming left V 0 bases short and J 11 bases short, with 4 bases between. CDR1 MGHDK and CDR2 SYGVNS come from the germline V gene.

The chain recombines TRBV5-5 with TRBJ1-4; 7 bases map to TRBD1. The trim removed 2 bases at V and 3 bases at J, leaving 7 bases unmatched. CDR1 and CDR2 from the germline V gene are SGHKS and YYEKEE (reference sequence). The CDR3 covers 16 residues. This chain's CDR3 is CASSFVTGSANEKLFF. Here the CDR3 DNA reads TGTGCCAGCAGCTTCGTGACAGGGTCAGCTAATGAAAAACTGTTTTTT.

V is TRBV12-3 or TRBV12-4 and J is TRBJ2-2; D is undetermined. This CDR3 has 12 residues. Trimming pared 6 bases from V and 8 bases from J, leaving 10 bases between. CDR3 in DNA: TGTGCCAGCAGCCTAGAGGTTGGGGAGCTGTTTTTT. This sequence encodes CASSLEVGELFF.

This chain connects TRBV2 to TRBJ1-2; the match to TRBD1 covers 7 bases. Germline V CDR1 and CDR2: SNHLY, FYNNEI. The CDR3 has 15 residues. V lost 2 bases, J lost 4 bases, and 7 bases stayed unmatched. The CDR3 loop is CASSESGTERYGYTF. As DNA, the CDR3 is TGTGCCAGCAGTGAAAGCGGGACAGAGCGCTATGGCTACACCTTC.

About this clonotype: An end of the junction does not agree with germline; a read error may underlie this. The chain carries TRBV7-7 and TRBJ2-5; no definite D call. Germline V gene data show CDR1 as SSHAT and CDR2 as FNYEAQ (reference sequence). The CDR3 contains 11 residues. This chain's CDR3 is CASSLRMGQYF. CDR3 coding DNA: TGTGCTAGCAGCTTAAGAATGGGCCAGTACTTC.

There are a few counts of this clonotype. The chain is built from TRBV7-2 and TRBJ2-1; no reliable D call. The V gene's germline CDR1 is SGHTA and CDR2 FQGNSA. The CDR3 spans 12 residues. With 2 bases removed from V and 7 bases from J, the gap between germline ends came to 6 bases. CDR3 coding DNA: TGTGCCAGCAGCTTATCTGAAAATGAGCAGTTCTTC. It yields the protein CASSLSENEQFF.

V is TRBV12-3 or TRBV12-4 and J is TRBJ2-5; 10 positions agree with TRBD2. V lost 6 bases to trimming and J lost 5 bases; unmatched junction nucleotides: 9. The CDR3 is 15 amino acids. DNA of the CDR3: TGTGCCAGCAGGGTCGGGCTAGCGGGAGTTGAGACCCAGTACTTC. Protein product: CASRVGLAGVETQYF.